This TCR beta chain was observed in a study of Graves' ophthalmopathy and Graves' hyperthyroidism (dated by TCRdb to the late 2010s). About the investigation overall: Peripheral blood was collected at initial diagnosis, prior to any treatment. T-cell repertoires of thyroid tissue and blood were compared in more than five hyperthyroidism patients. The study used TCR beta repertoire signatures to distinguish Graves' ophthalmopathy from Graves' hyperthyroidism and to predict progression to ophthalmopathy. In total, 135 blood samples were TCR-sequenced: 43 ophthalmopathy, roughly 77 hyperthyroidism and some 17 hyperthyroidism-to-ophthalmopathy patients. An independent validation cohort was composed of approximately 18 hyperthyroidism patients and 17 patients who later progressed from hyperthyroidism to ophthalmopathy. To explore V-J signatures that distinguish ophthalmopathy from hyperthyroidism, a discovery set of 100 patients was enrolled, made up of roughly 41 with ophthalmopathy and some 58 with stable hyperthyroidism. Following sampling, methimazole starting at 30 mg daily was administered to hyperthyroidism patients, and high-dose intravenous methylprednisolone was administered to ophthalmopathy patients. Here is what the overall study found, with its caveats: Most of the expanded thyroid clonotypes with a frequency above 0.001 were also detected in blood, and it was suggested that the thyroid immune response may be reflected by blood repertoires. No statistical method was used to predetermine the sample size, and group allocation was not hidden from the investigators. In cross-validation, the 13-signature model distinguished ophthalmopathy from stable hyperthyroidism with nearly 90% sensitivity and almost 83% specificity, and in the test set the corresponding values were approximately 79% and 70%. In validation, the model predicted ophthalmopathy progression with about 64% sensitivity and roughly 72% specificity; roughly 11 predicted patients were CT-confirmed with GO in a median of around 6 months.

Notes on this clonotype: No antigen is known for it. The record has no base qualities; no much larger clone is one base away.

CDR3 length: 12 amino acids, cysteine to phenylalanine. Only CDR3 DNA remains: 36 bases, in frame from the first base. V is shortened by 4 bases, J by 1 base, and the region joining them spans 8 bases. The germline V gene (reference sequence) supplies CDR1 DFQATT and CDR2 SNEGSKA. For repertoire sequencing, TCR beta CDR3 regions were amplified from RNA transcripts. A first-round RT-PCR used HTBI primers with the Qiagen OneStep RT-PCR kit, followed by a second-round multiplex PCR, size selection and purification. Libraries were sequenced paired-end with 100 bp reads on an Illumina HiSeq2000. As for the original processing: SOAPnuke was used for read processing, and reads with adapters, uncalled bases, a mean Phred below 15, or no exact constant-primer or identifier match were discarded. COPE v1.2.5 was used to merge the high-quality paired reads. Each unique nucleotide sequence was defined as a clonotype, and clonotypes were aligned to IMGT TRB V, D and J references with MiTCR v1.1. Only V-J combinations with frequency above 0.0001 were analysed, covering approximately 99% of repertoires. For each V-J combination, a TCR clonal expansion and chaos score was defined as the ratio of F50 clonal expansion to chaos observed in the TCRdist matrix. Welch's t-statistics and random forest were used to reduce the features to about a dozen V-J combinations, which were then used as input to a naive Bayes classifier. Thyroid-blood repertoire similarity was quantified with the Morisita-Horn index. TCRdb reworked the public reads: Q25 trimming with fastp, MiXCR clone assembly, productive beta chains retained. CDR3 protein sequences are deduplicated, and each keeps its most common genes and DNA. TCRdb, rather than the study authors, made the V and J calls. The sample includes around 600,000 distinct CDR3 sequences, with about 40% observed a single time. The top ten clones comprise 2.5% to 3.5% of the sample.

The ophthalmopathy patients had moderately to severely active disease, with a Clinical Activity Score of 3 or higher, a NOSPECS grade of 4 or higher, and a disease duration of less than 3 months. Anyone with other autoimmune diseases, uncontrolled infections, pregnancy or lactation was excluded from the study. Clinical symptoms, serum thyroxine, TRAb, thyroid ultrasound and orbital computed tomography formed the basis of the diagnosis. Using Ficoll-Paque density gradient centrifugation, PBMCs were isolated from over 8.5 ml of fresh peripheral blood. Trizol reagent was used to extract the total RNA, and its quality was then checked on an Agilent 2100 Bioanalyzer.

Material for sequencing was peripheral blood. This receptor was identified in an adult man with Graves' ophthalmopathy. This chain joins TRBV20-1 to TRBJ2-7; TRBD1 is possibly the D segment (5 matching bases). The DNA is TGCAGTGCTACAGGGCTTTCCTACGAGCAGTACTTC. This yields the protein CSATGLSYEQYF.